Listed below are T cell receptor beta chains from one sample, sequenced in a study of T cells in Graves' hyperthyroidism and ophthalmopathy. One entry per CDR3 protein, called by TCRdb with MiXCR from the multiplex PCR reads. The top ten clones hold over 35% of a sample with about 210,000 distinct CDR3 sequences, approximately 20% of them seen once. The sequenced sample was blood. These receptors all stem from a man aged 35 to 55 with Graves' hyperthyroidism. The CDR3 runs from the conserved cysteine through the conserved F or W. Each record gives: D gene, clone size, J gene, V gene, CDR3 DNA, CDR3 protein. A D gene is named only where the DNA matches it firmly. Clone sizes are given selectively: once, few, many, or a class where the clone is expanded.

NA | many | TRBJ2-3 | TRBV18 | TGTGCCAGCTCACAGGTTTATGGCACAGATACGCAGTATTTT | CASSQVYGTDTQYF
NA | many | TRBJ1-1 | TRBV6-1 | TGTGCCAGCAGGGACAGACCTGACACTGAAGCTTTCTTT | CASRDRPDTEAFF
NA | many | TRBJ2-2 | TRBV2 | TGTGCCACTTCGAGGCTGACGAACACCGGGGAGCTGTTTTTT | CATSRLTNTGELFF
TRBD2 | NA | TRBJ2-3 | TRBV2 | TGTGCCAGCAGAAAGACGGGGGGGCAAGATACGCAGTATTTT | CASRKTGGQDTQYF
NA | NA | TRBJ1-2 | TRBV6-1 | TGTGCCAGCAGCTTGGTTTCTAACTATGGCTACACCTTC | CASSLVSNYGYTF
TRBD2 | NA | TRBJ2-2 | TRBV11-1 | TGTGCCAGCAGCGCGACTAGCGTGGCCGGGGAGCTGTTTTTT | CASSATSVAGELFF
NA | many | TRBJ2-2 | TRBV24-1 | TGTGCCACCAGTGGAAGGGACGGAGCGAACACCGGGGAGCTGTTTTTT | CATSGRDGANTGELFF
NA | few | TRBJ2-2 | TRBV4-1 | TGCGCCAGCAGCCCCTATGGGTCAGCAAACACCGGGGAGCTGTTTTTT | CASSPYGSANTGELFF
NA | few | TRBJ1-5 | TRBV4-3 | TGCGCCAGCAGCCAAGGTTGTCCCGAGGAAACAAAGGCCAATCAGCCCCAGCATTTT | CASSQGCPEETKANQPQHF
NA | many | TRBJ2-3 | TRBV7-9 | TGTGCCAGCAGCTTAGAGGGGACGCAGTATTTT | CASSLEGTQYF
TRBD1 | many | TRBJ2-2 | TRBV24-1 | TGTGCCACCAGTGATTTCAGGCAGGGGGCGACCGGGGAGCTGTTTTTT | CATSDFRQGATGELFF
NA | NA | TRBJ2-7 | TRBV7-3 | TGTGCCAGCAGCTTAACCGGGGGCCCCTCCTACGAGCAGTACTTC | CASSLTGGPSYEQYF
NA | few | TRBJ1-4 | TRBV18 | TGTGCCAGCTCACCTCTCCGGATTGAAGTAACTAATGAAAAACTGTTTTTT | CASSPLRIEVTNEKLFF
NA | many | TRBJ1-2 | TRBV2 | TGTGCCAGCAGTAGCAGGGGATTTAACTATGGCTACACCTTC | CASSSRGFNYGYTF
NA | NA | TRBJ2-3 | TRBV11-2 | TGTGCCAGCAGAGGGACTGGTCCAGATACGCAGTATTTT | CASRGTGPDTQYF
NA | many | TRBJ1-2 | TRBV30 | TGTGCCTGGTACCCGGGACACGTCTATGGCTACACCTTC | CAWYPGHVYGYTF
NA | NA | TRBJ2-1 | TRBV5-6 | TGTGCCAGCAGCTTTCTTGCCAGGGGCCGGCTCGGCAATGAGCAGTTCTTC | CASSFLARGRLGNEQFF
TRBD1 | many | TRBJ1-5 | TRBV18 | TGTGCCAGCTCACCGGGACAGGACTTTCAGCCCCAGCATTTT | CASSPGQDFQPQHF
NA | many | TRBJ2-1 | TRBV7-2 | TGTGCCAGCAGCGGGCGGGTGGGTGAGCAGTTCTTC | CASSGRVGEQFF
NA | NA | TRBJ2-3 | TRBV27 | TGTGCCAGCAGTCCCTTAGGCGGGGTGGCAGATACGCAGTATTTT | CASSPLGGVADTQYF
TRBD1 | NA | TRBJ1-1 | TRBV6-1 | TGTGCCAGCAGTCCGATGGGACAGGACACTGAAGCTTTCTTT | CASSPMGQDTEAFF
TRBD1 | many | TRBJ1-5 | TRBV4-3 | TGCGCCAGCAGCCAAGCGCAGGGGGCGTATCAGCCCCAGCATTTT | CASSQAQGAYQPQHF
NA | many | TRBJ1-1 | TRBV5-1 | TGCGCCAGCAGACTGGGGGTCGCTCGGAACACTGAAGCTTTCTTT | CASRLGVARNTEAFF
TRBD1 | many | TRBJ1-6 | TRBV3-1 | TGTGCCAGCAGCCAGCGGGACAGGGGAAGATCACCCCTCCACTTT | CASSQRDRGRSPLHF
TRBD2 | many | TRBJ2-7 | TRBV11-2 | TGTGCCAGCACCAACGGCGGGGGAGTAGCGTACGAGCAGTACTTC | CASTNGGGVAYEQYF
TRBD1 | NA | TRBJ2-2 | TRBV9 | TGTGCCAGCAGCCAATGGACAGGGGAGAAAAACACCGGGGAGCTGTTTTTT | CASSQWTGEKNTGELFF
TRBD2 | NA | TRBJ2-7 | TRBV3-1 | TGTGCCAGCGAAGGACTAGCTGAGAGCCACGAGCAGTACTTC | CASEGLAESHEQYF
TRBD2 | many | TRBJ2-4 | TRBV28 | TGTGCCAGCAGTCGCCCGACTAGCGGGGGGGTGAAAAACATTCAGTACTTC | CASSRPTSGGVKNIQYF
TRBD2 | few | TRBJ2-1 | TRBV5-1 | TGCGCCAGCAGCTCCATAGCGGGGGCCAACAATGAGCAGTTCTTC | CASSSIAGANNEQFF
TRBD1 | many | TRBJ2-1 | TRBV3-1 | TGTGCCAGCAGGCCTTCGACAGGGGTTAATGAGCAGTTCTTC | CASRPSTGVNEQFF
NA | many | TRBJ1-3 | TRBV5-1 | TGCGCCAGCAACCTTGACGGCTCTGGAAACACCATATATTTT | CASNLDGSGNTIYF
NA | NA | TRBJ2-5 | TRBV7-2 | TGTGCCAGCAGCGCCAGGGGTCTGGGAGAGACCCAGTACTTC | CASSARGLGETQYF
NA | NA | TRBJ1-4 | TRBV20-1 | TGCAGTGCTATGACAGGTCCAAAACTGTTTTTT | CSAMTGPKLFF
NA | many | TRBJ1-3 | TRBV3-1 | TGTGCCAGCAGCCAGTTGAGCTCTGGAAACACCATATATTTT | CASSQLSSGNTIYF
NA | NA | TRBJ1-5 | TRBV5-6 | TGTGCCAGCAGCTTGTGGGCAGCAAATAATCAGCCCCAGCATTTT | CASSLWAANNQPQHF
NA | many | TRBJ2-1 | TRBV2 | TGTGCCAGCAGTTTTAACGCCGGGGGGCATGAGCAGTTCTTC | CASSFNAGGHEQFF
NA | many | TRBJ2-5 | TRBV13 | TGTGCCAGCAGCTTTTACGGCGAGACCCAGTACTTC | CASSFYGETQYF
TRBD1 | many | TRBJ1-1 | TRBV6-2/TRBV6-3 | TGTGCCAGTAAGACGGGACAGTGGAGCACTGAAGCTTTCTTT | CASKTGQWSTEAFF
NA | few | TRBJ2-1 | TRBV9 | TGTGCCAGCAGCGTAGGGGGTAGGGCCTACAATGAGCAGTTCTTC | CASSVGGRAYNEQFF
NA | few | TRBJ1-1 | TRBV19 | TGTGCCAGTAGTACGCGACGGGGGGCGGTCCGGGGCACTGAAGCTTTCTTT | CASSTRRGAVRGTEAFF
TRBD1 | NA | TRBJ2-7 | TRBV6-9 | TGTACCAGCAGTTACGGGCAGGGGGTCGTGTACGAGCAGTACTTC | CTSSYGQGVVYEQYF
TRBD1 | many | TRBJ2-7 | TRBV15 | TGTGCCACCAGCAGAGCCGGGACAGGGAAGCACGAGCAGTACTTC | CATSRAGTGKHEQYF
NA | few | TRBJ2-5 | TRBV7-2 | TGTGCCAGCAGCCGGACTGTCCAAGAGACCCAGTACTTC | CASSRTVQETQYF
TRBD1 | many | TRBJ2-1 | TRBV18 | TGTGCCAGCTCGCTCACTGGGGACAGGGTGAACAATGAGCAGTTCTTC | CASSLTGDRVNNEQFF
NA | many | TRBJ1-5 | TRBV2 | TGTGCCAGCATGACCGGAGATAGCAATCAGCCCCAGCATTTT | CASMTGDSNQPQHF
NA | many | TRBJ1-2 | TRBV6-1 | TGTGCCAGCACTCTCGAGGACTTCTATGGCTACACCTTC | CASTLEDFYGYTF
TRBD1 | many | TRBJ2-1 | TRBV7-3 | TGTGCCAGCAGACCTCCGGGACAGGGATTGCCCTCCCACAATGAGCAGTTCTTC | CASRPPGQGLPSHNEQFF
TRBD1 | many | TRBJ1-5 | TRBV2 | TGTGCCAGCGACAGGGACGATAATCGGCCCCAGCATTTT | CASDRDDNRPQHF
NA | NA | TRBJ2-1 | TRBV19 | TGTGCCAGTCGATCCACCAATGAGCAGTTCTTC | CASRSTNEQFF
NA | many | TRBJ2-5 | TRBV6-2/TRBV6-3 | TGTGCCAGCAGTTACTCTTCCAACCAAGAGACCCAGTACTTC | CASSYSSNQETQYF
NA | many | TRBJ2-1 | TRBV20-1 | TGCAGTGCTAGTGTCCCCGGGAGTAGCTCCTACAATGAGCAGTTCTTC | CSASVPGSSSYNEQFF
TRBD1 | NA | TRBJ2-7 | TRBV6-2/TRBV6-3 | TGTGCCAGCAGTTACTGGGACAGCTCTTACGTGCAGTACTTC | CASSYWDSSYVQYF
NA | NA | TRBJ2-1 | TRBV19 | TGTGCCAGTAGTATTGAGGGGACAACCTACAATGAGCAGTTCTTC | CASSIEGTTYNEQFF
TRBD1 | many | TRBJ2-3 | TRBV20-1 | TGCAGTGCTAGCGACAGGGTTGCGACAGATACGCAGTATTTT | CSASDRVATDTQYF
NA | many | TRBJ1-1 | TRBV4-2 | TGTGCCAGCAGCCAAGTTCAGGGCACTGAAGCTTTCTTT | CASSQVQGTEAFF